Sequencing of this T cell receptor beta chain was carried out in a study of cytomegalovirus exposure and HLA in healthy donors. Overall study results and limits: A few V segments could not be told apart, such as TRBV6-2 and TRBV6-3, and were left out. Earlier findings revealed that most TCR beta V segments proved productive either about 87% or about 30% of the time.

A remark on this clone: Its target is unknown.

The PCR had 60 Vbeta and 13 Jbeta primers. The data were produced by immunoSEQ multiplex PCR, yet TCRdb's version contains in-frame clones alone and is incomplete. The listing contains 130,000 or so clones. The CDR3 length is 14 residues. The V end lost 2 bases, the J end lost 5 bases, and 12 bases lay between the germline ends. CDR1 SGHNT and CDR2 YENEEA come from the germline V gene. The material sequenced was PBMCs. This receptor was taken from a woman younger than 35 in good health and CMV-seronegative. The rearrangement links TRBV11-3 to TRBJ1-1, with D hard to call. CDR3 protein: CASSLLPGGTEAFF. CDR3 sequence (DNA): TGTGCCAGCAGCTTACTCCCGGGTGGTACTGAAGCTTTCTTT.